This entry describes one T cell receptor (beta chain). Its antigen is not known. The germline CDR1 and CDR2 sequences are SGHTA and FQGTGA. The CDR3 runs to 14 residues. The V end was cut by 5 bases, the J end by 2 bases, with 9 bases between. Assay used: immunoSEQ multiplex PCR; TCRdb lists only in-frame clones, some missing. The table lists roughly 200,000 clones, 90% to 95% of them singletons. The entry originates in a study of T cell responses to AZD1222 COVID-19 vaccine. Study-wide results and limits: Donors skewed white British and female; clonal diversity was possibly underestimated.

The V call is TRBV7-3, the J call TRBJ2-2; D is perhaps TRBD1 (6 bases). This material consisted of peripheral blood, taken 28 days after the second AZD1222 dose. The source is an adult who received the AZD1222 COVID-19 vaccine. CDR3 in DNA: TGTGCCAGCAGCCCAGGGGTTAACACCGGGGAGCTGTTTTTT. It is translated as CASSPGVNTGELFF.